This is a list of T cell receptor beta chains from one sample in a study of T-cell memory formation after mild COVID-19. TCRdb re-derived calls from the 5' RACE reads in MiXCR, one entry per CDR3 protein. In the table there are approximately 210,000 distinct CDR3 sequences, 10% of which are singletons. The sample taken for sequencing was PBMCs or a T cell subset sorted from them (not recorded which). Source of these receptors: a man younger than 35 who had mild COVID-19 (a few samples of this study predate the infection). Cell type and time point are not known. Both conserved end residues are part of each CDR3. The order of the fields is V gene, J gene, D gene, clone size, CDR3 DNA, CDR3 protein. The D gene is left open where the match is weak. Only part of the rows carry a size: once, few, many, or a class if the clone is expanded.

V gene: TRBV5-1
J gene: TRBJ1-1
D gene: TRBD1
clone size: -
CDR3 DNA: TGCGCCAGCAGCCTCTCAGGGGGCTCCGACACTGAAGCTTTCTTT
CDR3 protein: CASSLSGGSDTEAFF

V gene: TRBV3-1
J gene: TRBJ1-5
D gene: TRBD1
clone size: few
CDR3 DNA: TGTGCAACCTCAGGGGGTAGCAATCAGCCCCAGCATTTT
CDR3 protein: CATSGGSNQPQHF

V gene: TRBV5-1
J gene: TRBJ1-1
D gene: -
clone size: few
CDR3 DNA: TGCGCCAGCAGCTCCGGGGGGACGGTGAACACTGAAGCTTTCTTT
CDR3 protein: CASSSGGTVNTEAFF

V gene: TRBV7-2
J gene: TRBJ1-1
D gene: -
clone size: -
CDR3 DNA: TGTGCCAGCAGCCTGACGGACAGCAAGAACACTGAAGCTTTCTTT
CDR3 protein: CASSLTDSKNTEAFF

V gene: TRBV18
J gene: TRBJ2-2
D gene: TRBD2
clone size: -
CDR3 DNA: TGTGCCAGCTCCCCGCAGCGGGGGGGTACGAACACCGGGGAGCTGTTTTTT
CDR3 protein: CASSPQRGGTNTGELFF

V gene: TRBV11-3
J gene: TRBJ2-2
D gene: -
clone size: few
CDR3 DNA: TGTGCCAGCAGCCCGGCCCCGAACACCGGGGAGCTGTTTTTT
CDR3 protein: CASSPAPNTGELFF

V gene: TRBV5-1
J gene: TRBJ2-5
D gene: TRBD2
clone size: many
CDR3 DNA: TGCGCCAGCAGAGCGACTAGCGGGTCTCAAGAGACCCAGTACTTC
CDR3 protein: CASRATSGSQETQYF

V gene: TRBV11-2
J gene: TRBJ1-6
D gene: -
clone size: -
CDR3 DNA: TGTGCCAGCAGCTTGCGGGCCAGGGGCGACAATTCACCCCTCCACTTT
CDR3 protein: CASSLRARGDNSPLHF

V gene: TRBV6-4
J gene: TRBJ2-3
D gene: TRBD2
clone size: -
CDR3 DNA: TGTGCCAGCAGCGGGGGGGCTAGCACAGATACGCAGTATTTT
CDR3 protein: CASSGGASTDTQYF

V gene: TRBV7-2
J gene: TRBJ2-3
D gene: TRBD2
clone size: -
CDR3 DNA: TGTGCCAGCAGCATAACTAGCGGGGGCGCATCAGATACGCAGTATTTT
CDR3 protein: CASSITSGGASDTQYF

V gene: TRBV20-1
J gene: TRBJ2-5
D gene: TRBD1
clone size: few
CDR3 DNA: TGCAGTGCTAGGGCCGGAACAGGGGGTATGGAGACCCAGTACTTC
CDR3 protein: CSARAGTGGMETQYF

V gene: TRBV20-1
J gene: TRBJ1-2
D gene: -
clone size: many
CDR3 DNA: TGCAGTGCTAGTTTGAGAGTCTCTAACTATGGCTACACCTTC
CDR3 protein: CSASLRVSNYGYTF

V gene: TRBV24-1
J gene: TRBJ2-1
D gene: TRBD2
clone size: -
CDR3 DNA: TGTGCCACCAGTGTGGGTAGCGGGGGCTCCAATGAGCAGTTCTTC
CDR3 protein: CATSVGSGGSNEQFF

V gene: TRBV20-1
J gene: TRBJ2-3
D gene: -
clone size: few
CDR3 DNA: TGCAGTGCTAGAGATAGAAGGACTAGCACAGATACGCAGTATTTT
CDR3 protein: CSARDRRTSTDTQYF

V gene: TRBV6-6
J gene: TRBJ1-1
D gene: TRBD1
clone size: -
CDR3 DNA: TGTGCCAGCAGTACTGGACAGGTCGTCAACACTGAAGCTTTCTTT
CDR3 protein: CASSTGQVVNTEAFF

V gene: TRBV6-6
J gene: TRBJ2-5
D gene: -
clone size: -
CDR3 DNA: TGTGCCAGCAGTACCCTCGGGACGCAAAATAAAGAGACCCAGTACTTC
CDR3 protein: CASSTLGTQNKETQYF

V gene: TRBV18
J gene: TRBJ2-5
D gene: -
clone size: few
CDR3 DNA: TGTGCCAGCTCACCTAGCCAAGAGACCCAGTACTTC
CDR3 protein: CASSPSQETQYF

V gene: TRBV29-1
J gene: TRBJ1-2
D gene: TRBD1
clone size: -
CDR3 DNA: TGCAGCGTTGGACAGGGTGGGGGCTACACCTTC
CDR3 protein: CSVGQGGGYTF

V gene: TRBV7-2
J gene: TRBJ2-1
D gene: -
clone size: few
CDR3 DNA: TGTGCCAGCAGCTTAGTTAGCGCCAACGTCTACAATGAGCAGTTCTTC
CDR3 protein: CASSLVSANVYNEQFF

V gene: TRBV13
J gene: TRBJ1-5
D gene: -
clone size: -
CDR3 DNA: TGTGCCAGCAGCCCTCGGACGGGGCGGTCTCAGCCCCAGCATTTT
CDR3 protein: CASSPRTGRSQPQHF

V gene: TRBV5-1
J gene: TRBJ2-7
D gene: TRBD1
clone size: -
CDR3 DNA: TGCGCCAGCAGCTTGGCGGGACAGATCTACGAGCAGTACTTC
CDR3 protein: CASSLAGQIYEQYF

V gene: TRBV6-2/TRBV6-3
J gene: TRBJ2-1
D gene: -
clone size: few
CDR3 DNA: TGTGCCAGCAGGAGACAGCCTTACAATGAGCAGTTCTTC
CDR3 protein: CASRRQPYNEQFF

V gene: TRBV10-3
J gene: TRBJ1-6
D gene: -
clone size: -
CDR3 DNA: TGTGCCATCAGTCAACAGGCCAGCTCCTATAATTCACCCCTCCACTTT
CDR3 protein: CAISQQASSYNSPLHF

V gene: TRBV5-1
J gene: TRBJ1-1
D gene: -
clone size: -
CDR3 DNA: TGCGCCAGCAGCCAAGACAGTGAAGCTTTCTTT
CDR3 protein: CASSQDSEAFF

V gene: TRBV29-1
J gene: TRBJ2-1
D gene: TRBD1
clone size: few
CDR3 DNA: TGCAGCGTTTCGGGGACAGGGGGCGTAGTAGTTGAGCAGTTCTTC
CDR3 protein: CSVSGTGGVVVEQFF

V gene: TRBV4-2
J gene: TRBJ2-2
D gene: -
clone size: few
CDR3 DNA: TGTGCCAGCAGCCAAGACTGGGCGGAGCTGTTTTTT
CDR3 protein: CASSQDWAELFF